Shown below are 14 T cell receptor beta chains from a single sample sequenced in a study of identical twins. MiXCR, run by TCRdb on the 5' RACE reads, gives a single entry per CDR3 protein. The sample holds around 500,000 distinct CDR3 sequences, around 14% seen once. The sample was also reused in another study, on yellow fever vaccine responses in identical twins.

Material for sequencing was CD4+ T cells sorted from blood. The source of these receptors is a woman in her late teens or twenties in good health.

This clonotype was counted between two and nine times. This chain joins TRBV5-1 and TRBJ2-7, with D possibly being TRBD1 (7 bases). The length of the CDR3 is 15 residues. The germline gives CDR1 SGHRS, CDR2 YFSETQ. V gave up 1 base and J gave up 2 bases, with 13 bases separating them. This CDR3 is CASSLQGEATYEQYF. The CDR3 DNA reads TGCGCCAGCAGCTTGCAGGGGGAGGCCACCTACGAGCAGTACTTC.

The gene calls are TRBV7-2 and TRBJ2-7, with no clear D. The length of the CDR3 is 13 residues. The germline V and J ends were trimmed by 4 bases and 6 bases, with 13 bases remaining between them. Germline V gene data show CDR1 as SGHTA and CDR2 as FQGNSA. CDR3 in DNA: TGTGCCAGCAGCTCCAAACAGTCTACCGAGCAGTACTTC. As protein: CASSSKQSTEQYF.

The rearrangement links TRBV10-3 to TRBJ2-3; TRBD2 matches at 7 bases. Germline CDR1 is ENHRY and CDR2 is SYGVKD. The CDR3 totals 14 residues. Unmatched junction bases numbered 5, after V lost 6 bases and J lost 2 bases. The CDR3 DNA follows: TGTGCCATCAGCGGGGGGAAACTCACAGATACGCAGTATTTT. This sequence encodes CAISGGKLTDTQYF.

This clonotype turned up a few times. The chain is built from TRBV6-1 and TRBJ2-7; either TRBD1 or TRBD2 may supply D (5 bases each). CDR1 is MNHNS, CDR2 SASEGT, per germline. V gave up 2 bases and J gave up 1 base, with 9 bases separating them. The CDR3 extends over 14 amino acids. As DNA, the CDR3 is TGTGCCAGCAGTGAACTGGGGGAATCCTACGAGCAGTACTTC. It specifies CASSELGESYEQYF.

In its sample, this clonotype was seen a few times. This chain links TRBV14 with TRBJ2-1; 7 nucleotides agree with TRBD1. Germline trimming cut 5 bases from V and 2 bases from J; bases unmatched to any gene: 9. In germline, CDR1 is SGHDN, CDR2 FVKESK. The CDR3 spans 16 residues. CDR3 bases: TGTGCCAGCAGCTCGACAGGGTGGGGTCCCTACAATGAGCAGTTCTTC. Its protein is CASSSTGWGPYNEQFF.

This clonotype appeared a few times. The gene calls are TRBV28 and TRBJ2-5; no clear D. The CDR3 runs to 16 residues. Germline lookup yields CDR1 MDHEN and CDR2 SYDVKM. V was pared by 5 bases and J by 1 base, with 17 bases between. For the CDR3, the DNA is TGTGCCAGCAGTCCCCTGCCACAAGTTCCCCAAGAGACCCAGTACTTC. Translation gives CASSPLPQVPQETQYF.

The chain uses TRBV12-3 or TRBV12-4 and TRBJ2-2; D not resolved. V was cut by 6 bases and J by 5 bases, with 10 bases left in between. CDR3 length: 13 residues. The CDR3 nucleotides read TGTGCCAGCAGCTTACCTTTTACCGGGGAGCTGTTTTTT. This gives the protein CASSLPFTGELFF.

This clonotype was seen a handful of times. V gene TRBV27 combines with J gene TRBJ1-2, with no clear D. V was pared by 3 bases and J by 4 bases, with 9 bases between. The CDR3 runs to 13 residues. CDR1 is MNHEY, CDR2 SMNVEV, per germline (reference sequence). The CDR3 DNA follows: TGTGCCAGCAGTTTCCGCGATTTCTATGGCTACACCTTC. Amino acids: CASSFRDFYGYTF.

There are a few counts of this clonotype. J is TRBJ2-5 and V is TRBV12-3 or TRBV12-4; 12 bases fit TRBD1. The CDR3 has 16 amino acids. V lost 0 bases, J lost 5 bases, and 4 bases stayed unmatched. As DNA, the CDR3 is TGTGCCAGCAGTTTAGCGTGGGACAGGGGGCGTGAGACCCAGTACTTC. Protein sequence: CASSLAWDRGRETQYF.

The gene calls are TRBV20-1 and TRBJ2-7; no definite D call. The CDR3 consists of 12 residues. Trimming shortened V by 6 bases and J by 2 bases, and 11 bases separated the two germline ends. The germline V gene encodes CDR1 DFQATT and CDR2 SNEGSKA (reference sequence). This chain's CDR3 is CSARLGPYEQYF. The CDR3 DNA sequence: TGCAGTGCCCGCCTAGGTCCCTACGAGCAGTACTTC.

Many counts were recorded for this clonotype. This chain links TRBV3-1 with TRBJ1-2; 8 bases map to TRBD1. This CDR3 comprises 14 residues. Germline V lookup: CDR1 LGHDT, CDR2 YNNKEL (reference sequence). With V trimmed by 5 bases and J by 4 bases, 6 bases remained unmatched. CDR3 in DNA: TGTGCCAGCAGCAAAGGGACAGGTGGCTATGGCTACACCTTC. Amino acid sequence: CASSKGTGGYGYTF.

CDR3 nucleotide sequence: TGTGCCAGCAGTTTACCCGGGACAGGGTTCGACGAGCAGTACTTC. This translates into CASSLPGTGFDEQYF. The chain joins TRBV28 to TRBJ2-7, with TRBD1 matching over 9 bases. CDR1 and CDR2 (germline): MDHEN, SYDVKM. This CDR3 has 15 residues. The V gene end was trimmed by 2 bases and the J gene end by 5 bases; junction bases not matched to a gene: 7.

This clonotype appeared a few times. The DNA of the CDR3 is TGTGCCAGCAGTCGCCGGGACAGTAGGTCCTACAATGAGCAGTTCTTC. Translation: CASSRRDSRSYNEQFF. J is TRBJ2-1 and V is TRBV3-1, with 7 bases lining up with TRBD1. The ends lost 6 bases at V and 1 base at J; junction bases unmatched: 9. CDR3 length: 16 amino acids. In germline, CDR1 is LGHDT, CDR2 YNNKEL (reference sequence).

The table lists this clonotype with a few counts. The rearrangement links TRBV5-1 to TRBJ2-2; D is perhaps TRBD2 (5 bases). V was clipped by 6 bases and J by 7 bases, with 16 bases between them. The length of the CDR3 is 14 residues. Germline V gene lookup returns CDR1 SGHRS and CDR2 YFSETQ. In nucleotides, the CDR3 is TGCGCCAGCACGGCGGAGGTCGGCGTCGGGGAGCTGTTTTTT. It codes for CASTAEVGVGELFF.